This T cell receptor beta chain emerged from a study of Tregs in tolerant kidney transplant recipients. Study information: An approximately 3-day belatacept mixed lymphocyte reaction, sometimes plus 5-day graft donor restimulation, preceded CD4+CD25+CD127- sorting. Sorting used antibodies to exclude donor cells. Notes on the study in general: This study did not directly address biological reproducibility. The most relevant donor-specific Treg TCRbeta repertoire apparently came from expansion with activated donor B cells.

As for this clone: What it recognizes is unknown.

The CDR3 is 15 amino acids. V gave up 5 bases and J gave up 5 bases, with 15 bases separating them. The V gene's germline CDR1 is SEHNR and CDR2 FQNEAQ (reference sequence). Libraries were prepared by immunoSEQ multiplex PCR; TCRdb keeps only in-frame clonotypes and omits some of them. Counted here are about 44,000 clones, 95% to 96% occurring once; the ten biggest clones make up approximately 0.4%. Input material: Tregs from blood cultured with allogeneic cells. The chain employs TRBV7-9 and TRBJ1-4; D ambiguous. The TCR originated in a human donor in good health. The CDR3 loop reads CASSISGVRNEKLFF. The CDR3 bases are TGTGCCAGCAGCATCTCTGGGGTGCGGAATGAAAAACTGTTTTTT.